Listed below are T cell receptor beta chains from one sample, sequenced in a study of control samples from healthy donors and cancer patients. The repertoire was sequenced with immunoSEQ multiplex PCR; TCRdb's copy has only in-frame clones and lacks some. The sample lists 85,000 to 100,000 clones, roughly four fifths occurring once. Sample: blood. These receptors all stem from a man aged 55 to 69 in good health. CDR3s include the opening cysteine and the closing phenylalanine or tryptophan. A D gene is named only where the DNA matches it firmly. Not all rows give a size; the values are once, few, many and, for expanded clones, a class.

J gene	CDR3 length	V gene	clone size	D gene	CDR3 DNA	CDR3 protein
TRBJ1-2	12	TRBV30	-	-	TGTGCCTGGGGCAATTCCAACTATGGCTACACCTTC	CAWGNSNYGYTF
TRBJ1-4	16	TRBV23-1	-	-	TGCGCCAGCAGTCAATTCCTCCGGACAGAAGACGAAAAACTGTTTTTT	CASSQFLRTEDEKLFF
TRBJ1-5	14	TRBV2	few	-	TGTGCCAGCAGTGAAGTTTCCCGGGATCAGCCCCAGCATTTT	CASSEVSRDQPQHF
TRBJ2-2	14	TRBV6-6	-	-	TGTGCCAGCAGTTACGCGGGTGACACCGGGGAGCTGTTTTTT	CASSYAGDTGELFF
TRBJ2-5	14	TRBV25-1	-	TRBD2	TGTGCCAGCTCTCCGCTAGCGGGAGAAGAGACCCAGTACTTC	CASSPLAGEETQYF
TRBJ2-5	15	TRBV25-1	-	-	TGTGCCAGCAGTGAATCCCGACAGCTCCAAGAGACCCAGTACTTC	CASSESRQLQETQYF
TRBJ1-2	16	TRBV16	-	-	TGTGCCAGCAGCCAATCCGTCCGGGGCGCGGACTATGGCTACACCTTC	CASSQSVRGADYGYTF
TRBJ2-6	19	TRBV19	-	TRBD1	TGTGCCAGTAGCGTCACAGGGGGCAGAGTCCCCTCTGGGGCCAACGTCCTGACTTTC	CASSVTGGRVPSGANVLTF
TRBJ2-1	16	TRBV4-2	-	TRBD2	TGTGCCAGCAGCCCGACTAGCGGGGGCTCCTACAATGAGCAGTTCTTC	CASSPTSGGSYNEQFF
TRBJ2-2	14	TRBV7-9	-	-	TGTGCCAGCAGCCCCGCAAGGACCACCGGGGAGCTGTTTTTT	CASSPARTTGELFF
TRBJ2-2	14	TRBV5-1	few	-	TGCGCCAGCAGCTTGGCAGGGCAGACCGGGGAGCTGTTTTTT	CASSLAGQTGELFF
TRBJ2-7	15	TRBV5-4	-	TRBD2	TGTGCCAGCAGCTTGGGAGCGAGCGGGGGCTACGAGCAGTACTTC	CASSLGASGGYEQYF
TRBJ1-2	13	TRBV28	-	-	TGTGCCAGCAGTCCCCCCCCGCCCTATGGCTACACCTTC	CASSPPPPYGYTF
TRBJ1-6	16	TRBV9	-	-	TGTGCCAGCAGCGTTACTTGGTCGGGATCCCAGTCACCCCTCCACTTT	CASSVTWSGSQSPLHF
TRBJ2-1	19	TRBV5-4	-	TRBD2	TGTGCCAGCAGCTTGGCCGGAGCGGGAGGGCGGGGCTCCTACAATGAGCAGTTCTTC	CASSLAGAGGRGSYNEQFF
TRBJ1-5	18	TRBV24-1	-	-	TGTGCCACCAGTGATTTTCGGGCCGAGGGGAATAGCAATCAGCCCCAGCATTTT	CATSDFRAEGNSNQPQHF
TRBJ2-5	14	TRBV19	-	-	TGTGCCAGTAGTAAAACAACGGCCCCAGAGACCCAGTACTTC	CASSKTTAPETQYF
TRBJ2-3	16	TRBV4-1	-	TRBD1	TGCGCCAGCAGTCAGGGCGGACAGGGGGCCACAGATACGCAGTATTTT	CASSQGGQGATDTQYF
TRBJ2-7	16	TRBV3-1/TRBV3-2	-	TRBD2	TGTGCCAGCAGCCAAGGACTAGCGGGTAACGCCTACGAGCAGTACTTC	CASSQGLAGNAYEQYF
TRBJ2-5	15	TRBV4-1	-	TRBD2	TGCGCCAGCAGCCCCGGGACTAGCGGGCAAGAGACCCAGTACTTC	CASSPGTSGQETQYF
TRBJ2-7	14	TRBV5-5	-	-	TGTGCCAGCAGCTTGCACGGATCCGGTTACGAGCAGTACTTC	CASSLHGSGYEQYF
TRBJ2-7	15	TRBV6-1	once	TRBD1	TGTGCCAGCAGTGAAGGTCCGGGACAGAGGACCGAGCAGTACTTC	CASSEGPGQRTEQYF
TRBJ1-3	18	TRBV2	-	TRBD1	TGTGCCAGCGGTGTGGACAGGGGTCCTCCCGGCTCTGGAAACACCATATATTTT	CASGVDRGPPGSGNTIYF
TRBJ1-2	12	TRBV19	-	-	TGTGCCAGTAGCCCACACCAGATTGGCTACACCTTC	CASSPHQIGYTF
TRBJ1-1	15	TRBV6-6	once	-	TGTGCCAGCAGTGCCGGACAAACATTGAACACTGAAGCTTTCTTT	CASSAGQTLNTEAFF
TRBJ2-7	12	TRBV9	-	TRBD1	TGTGCCAGCAGCCAGACAGGGGGCCCTCAGTACTTC	CASSQTGGPQYF
TRBJ2-7	13	TRBV6-6	-	-	TGTGCCAGCAGCCCCGGGACGATGAACGAGCAGTACTTC	CASSPGTMNEQYF